This is a list of T cell receptor beta chains from one sample in a study of cytomegalovirus exposure and HLA in healthy donors. The repertoire was sequenced with immunoSEQ multiplex PCR; TCRdb's copy has only in-frame clones and lacks some. The table includes about 180,000 clones, 76% detected once. Sequenced input: PBMCs. The receptors derive from a young woman in good health and CMV-seropositive. Both conserved end residues are trimmed from each CDR3. Size is stated for part of the rows, as once, few or many counts, or as a class when the clone is expanded.

V	J	size	CDR3
TRBV4-2	TRBJ2-7	NA	ASSQVPGQGVSEQY
TRBV28	NA	once	ASSTPAGGGTYEQY
TRBV7-8	TRBJ2-1	NA	ASSRQGAYNEQF
TRBV5-1	TRBJ1-1	NA	ASSLSGEGTEAF
TRBV30	TRBJ2-5	NA	AWSVKTQY
TRBV7-2	TRBJ2-7	NA	ASSGETGGYEQY
TRBV5-4	TRBJ2-1	NA	ASTWGVGSYNEQF
TRBV7-2	TRBJ2-7	few	ASSFRLAGSYEQY
TRBV13	TRBJ1-2	NA	ASSSRTTNYGYT
TRBV7-9	TRBJ2-1	NA	ASSFPPPYNEQF
TRBV11-2	TRBJ2-7	NA	ASSLGRGPPTYEQY
TRBV28	TRBJ2-5	NA	ASRRGGRQETQY
TRBV9	TRBJ1-4	NA	ASRQGGGLNEKLF
TRBV4-3	TRBJ1-2	NA	ASAGVQGIDYT
TRBV11-3	TRBJ2-7	NA	ASSPSHEQY
TRBV4-1	TRBJ2-1	few	ASSQVDNEQF
TRBV4-1	TRBJ2-4	NA	ASSQRPGQGATKNIQY
TRBV5-1	TRBJ2-3	NA	ASSFLAGTDTQY
TRBV19	TRBJ1-3	NA	ASSLTGGRGSGNTIY
TRBV7-6	TRBJ2-7	NA	ASSLDAASGGNEQY
TRBV12-5	TRBJ2-1	few	ASGSGGPDEQF
TRBV5-1	TRBJ1-4	NA	ASSVDRGHVEKLF
TRBV15	TRBJ1-5	NA	ATGQGWNQPQH
TRBV6-5	TRBJ2-7	few	ASGQGFDYEQY
TRBV7-9	TRBJ2-2	once	ASSLPKEAGASTSGELF
TRBV10-3	TRBJ2-2	NA	AITGQGPGYTGELF
TRBV7-9	TRBJ1-5	NA	ASSFDWVVTPQH
TRBV11-2	TRBJ1-2	NA	ASSSTGGYGYT
TRBV5-8	TRBJ2-2	NA	ASSREVRLGELF
TRBV4-3	TRBJ2-6	NA	ASSQVPGSGANGLT
TRBV28	TRBJ1-6	NA	ASSLRLQGNSPLH
TRBV4-1	TRBJ2-2	NA	ASSLGLGGGELF
TRBV5-1	TRBJ2-5	NA	ASSARDRAQETQY
TRBV4-3	TRBJ2-7	NA	ASSQTGTGGEQY
TRBV9	TRBJ2-7	NA	ASSVDAGISSYEQY
TRBV7-2	TRBJ1-6	once	ASSLASTSSYNSPLH
TRBV18	TRBJ2-1	NA	ASSRLAGGYNEQF
TRBV4-3	TRBJ2-7	NA	ASSQDRTGTSQY
TRBV7-2	TRBJ1-1	NA	ASSLVVWAGDTEAF
TRBV27	TRBJ2-7	few	ASSLYGTGYEQY
TRBV9	TRBJ2-1	once	ASSVDGGGAPNEQF
TRBV12-5	TRBJ2-7	NA	ASGPPPGQGVYEQY
TRBV5-8	TRBJ1-5	NA	ASSLAGGSNQPQH
TRBV28	TRBJ1-4	NA	ASSLSAGHEKLF
TRBV11-3	TRBJ1-1	NA	ASSSRGYQNTEAF
TRBV7-9	TRBJ1-2	NA	ASSRDSRLSNYGYT
TRBV18	TRBJ1-2	NA	ASSPTIIHAELGYT
TRBV6-5	TRBJ2-5	NA	ASSQRYQETQY
TRBV7-2	TRBJ2-2	few	ASSSGPGTGNTGELF
TRBV2	TRBJ2-7	NA	ASSPRTGGLYEQY
TRBV14	TRBJ2-7	NA	ASSRTDSIHYYEQY
TRBV6-5	TRBJ1-4	NA	ASSEGLRREKLF
TRBV19	TRBJ1-3	NA	ATSDPPGGNTIY
TRBV19	TRBJ2-6	NA	ASSDGGSGANVLT
TRBV6-5	NA	NA	ASSYSRSYEQY
TRBV5-1	TRBJ2-3	NA	ASSLETEVDTQY
TRBV4-2	TRBJ2-3	NA	ASSQDMRRTSGRTDTQY
TRBV7-3	TRBJ2-7	NA	ASSLSAGGLSEQY
TRBV5-6	TRBJ1-3	NA	ASSFRVGVRGNTIY